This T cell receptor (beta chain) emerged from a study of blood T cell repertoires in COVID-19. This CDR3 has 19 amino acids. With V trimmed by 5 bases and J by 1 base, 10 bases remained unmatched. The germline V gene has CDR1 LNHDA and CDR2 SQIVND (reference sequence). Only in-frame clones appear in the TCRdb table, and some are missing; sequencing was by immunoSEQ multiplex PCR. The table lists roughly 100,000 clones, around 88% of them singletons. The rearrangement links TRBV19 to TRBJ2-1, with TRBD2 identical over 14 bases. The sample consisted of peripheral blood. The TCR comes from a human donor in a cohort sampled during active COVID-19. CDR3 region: CASSFGLAGGPPSYNEQFF. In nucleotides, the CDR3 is TGTGCCAGTAGTTTCGGACTAGCGGGAGGACCTCCTTCCTACAATGAGCAGTTCTTC.